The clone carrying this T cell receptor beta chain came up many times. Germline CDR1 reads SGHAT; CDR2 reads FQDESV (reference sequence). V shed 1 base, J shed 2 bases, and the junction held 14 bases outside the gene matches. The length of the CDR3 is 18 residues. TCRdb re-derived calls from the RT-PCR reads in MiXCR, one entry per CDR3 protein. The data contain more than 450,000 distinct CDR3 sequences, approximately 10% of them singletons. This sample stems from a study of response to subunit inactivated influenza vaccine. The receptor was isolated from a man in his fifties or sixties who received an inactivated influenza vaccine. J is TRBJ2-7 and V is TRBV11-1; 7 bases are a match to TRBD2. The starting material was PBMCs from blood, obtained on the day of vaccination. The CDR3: CASSLGVSGLRTTYEQYF. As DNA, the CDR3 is TGTGCCAGCAGCTTAGGGGTTTCGGGACTACGTACGACCTACGAGCAGTACTTC.